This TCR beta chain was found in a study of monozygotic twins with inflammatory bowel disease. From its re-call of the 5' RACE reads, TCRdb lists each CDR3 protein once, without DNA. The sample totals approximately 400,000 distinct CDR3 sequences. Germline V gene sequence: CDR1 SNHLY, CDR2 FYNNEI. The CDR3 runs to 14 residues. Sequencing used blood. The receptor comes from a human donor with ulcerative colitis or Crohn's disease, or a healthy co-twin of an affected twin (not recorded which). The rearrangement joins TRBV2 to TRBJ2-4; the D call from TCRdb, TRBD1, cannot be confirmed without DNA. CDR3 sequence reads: CASRDSGGKNIQYF.